Shown below are 17 T cell receptor beta chains from a single sample sequenced in a study of blood T cell repertoires in COVID-19. Data came from immunoSEQ multiplex PCR; TCRdb stores just in-frame clones and leaves some out. The sample has around 88,000 clones, nearly 90% seen once; the top ten hold 2.9%. The material sequenced was peripheral blood. These receptors were taken from a woman of 80 years or more with acute or convalescent COVID-19.

A note on this clone: The same CDR3 also results from other DNA sequences found in this sample. The chain links TRBV7-9 to TRBJ2-3; 7 positions match TRBD1. The J segment lost 4 bases and the V segment lost 5 bases, leaving 3 bases of the junction unmatched. Looked up from germline, CDR1 is SEHNR and CDR2 is FQNEAQ (reference sequence). CDR3 length: 13 amino acids. The CDR3 nucleotides read TGTGCCAGCAGCCCGAGGGGGCCAGATACGCAGTATTTT. Translating gives CASSPRGPDTQYF.

The chain carries TRBV6-5 and TRBJ2-7, with 9 bases matching TRBD1. Germline V gene sequence: CDR1 MNHEY, CDR2 SVGAGI. The CDR3 has 15 residues. The junction had 10 bases not matched to a gene; V was cut back by 7 bases and J by 3 bases. In DNA, the CDR3 is TGTGCCAGCACCGGGGGTGGGACAGGGTACTACGAGCAGTACTTC. It is translated as CASTGGGTGYYEQYF.

V usage is TRBV29-1 and J usage is TRBJ1-5; a weak D match, TRBD1 (6 bases). Germline CDR1 reads SQVTM; CDR2 reads ANQGSEA. CDR3 size: 13 residues. V was shortened by 6 bases and J by 11 bases, with 20 bases between the two germline ends. The CDR3 DNA follows: TGCAGCGTAGGGTCTTCGGGGGGGCTGGCCCAGCATTTT. As protein: CSVGSSGGLAQHF.

The chain carries TRBV7-9 and TRBJ2-7; 8 nucleotides agree with TRBD2. This CDR3 has 17 residues. Germline CDR1 reads SEHNR; CDR2 reads FQNEAQ (reference sequence). V was pared by 2 bases and J by 2 bases, with 11 bases of the junction left unmatched. The CDR3 region has the DNA TGTGCCAGCAGCTTACTCCTGGCGGGAGGAGGGGCCTACGAGCAGTACTTC. Protein sequence: CASSLLLAGGGAYEQYF.

The rearrangement joins TRBV30 to TRBJ1-1; weak D call: TRBD1 (5 bases). Trimming took off 8 bases at V and 3 bases at J, with 16 bases between the two ends. The CDR3 covers 13 residues. The germline V gene has CDR1 GTSNPN and CDR2 SVGIG (reference sequence). CDR3 in amino acids: CAGRGRVHTEAFF. The CDR3 bases are TGTGCCGGCCGGGGGAGGGTCCACACTGAAGCTTTCTTT.

The rearrangement joins TRBV27 to TRBJ2-7; tentatively, D is TRBD2 (5 bases). The germline V and J ends were trimmed by 6 bases and 6 bases, with 9 bases remaining between them. The CDR3 totals 11 residues. In germline, CDR1 is MNHEY, CDR2 SMNVEV (reference sequence). The CDR3 DNA is TGTGCCAGCAGGGCCGGAGGCGAGCAGTACTTC. It yields the protein CASRAGGEQYF.

CDR3 nucleotides: TGTGCCAGCAGTTTAGGGGCGACCCAGTACTTC. This sequence encodes CASSLGATQYF. The chain carries TRBV12-3 or TRBV12-4 and TRBJ2-5; D unclear. CDR3 length equals 11 residues. Trimming shortened V by 1 base and J by 7 bases, and 4 bases separated the two germline ends.

The gene calls are TRBV27 and TRBJ1-5; D perhaps matches TRBD1 (6 bases). The CDR3 is 14 amino acids. Germline assignment: CDR1 MNHEY and CDR2 SMNVEV (reference sequence). V dropped 2 bases and J dropped 9 bases, with 14 bases sitting between them. CDR3 residues: CASSLTGHGSPQHF. In DNA form, the CDR3 reads TGTGCCAGCAGTTTAACGGGACATGGGTCGCCCCAGCATTTT.

The chain links TRBV5-1 to TRBJ1-6; 7 bases line up with TRBD1. Looked up from germline, CDR1 is SGHRS and CDR2 is YFSETQ. This CDR3 spans 16 amino acids. Unmatched junction bases numbered 11, after V lost 4 bases and J lost 7 bases. The CDR3 region has the DNA TGCGCCAGCAGCCTGGGAGGGGGCGGAGGGAATTCACCCCTCCACTTT. Encoded protein: CASSLGGGGGNSPLHF. Complete variable domain (other parts from reference TRBV5-1 and TRBJ1-6): KAGVTQTPRYLIKTRGQQVTLSCSPISGHRSVSWYQQTPGQGLQFLFEYFSETQRNKGNFPGRFSGRQFSNSRSEMNVSTLELGDSALYLCASSLGGGGGNSPLHFGNGTRLTVT.

This clone was picked up one time. DNA for the CDR3: TGTGCCAGCAGCATACTGACAGGGTCTGAGCAGTTCTTC. As protein: CASSILTGSEQFF. This chain connects TRBV7-3 to TRBJ2-1; TRBD1 matches at 7 bases. Trimming removed 5 bases from V and 9 bases from J; junction bases left unmatched: 7. The CDR3 loop spans 13 amino acids. CDR1 and CDR2 from the germline V gene are SGHTA and FQGTGA.

V and J are TRBV6-5 and TRBJ2-1; TRBD2 agrees at 9 bases. V lost 8 bases, J lost 8 bases, and 7 bases stayed unmatched. CDR3 size: 13 residues. Germline values: CDR1 MNHEY, CDR2 SVGAGI. The CDR3 sequence is CASLSGSMHEQFF. In DNA, the CDR3 is TGTGCCAGCCTTAGCGGGAGTATGCATGAGCAGTTCTTC.

This clone was found once. The CDR3 region is CASSLGTGMPSLSPLHF. The CDR3 coding sequence is TGTGCCAGCAGCTTGGGGACAGGGATGCCCTCGCTCTCACCCCTCCACTTT. This sequence joins TRBV5-4 and TRBJ1-6; TRBD1 matches 8 bases. V dropped 0 bases and J dropped 10; count of bases not matched to a gene: 12. The length of the CDR3 is 17 residues. Germline CDR1 reads SGHNT; CDR2 reads YYREEE (reference sequence).

This clone appeared once. The V and J genes are TRBV18 and TRBJ1-1; 8 bases are shared with TRBD1. CDR1 and CDR2 from the germline V gene are KGHSH and LQKENI. The CDR3 covers 15 residues. With 1 base clipped from V and 3 bases from J, the junction kept 4 bases outside the gene matches. CDR3 region: CASSPLSQGDTEAFF. Here the CDR3 DNA reads TGTGCCAGCTCACCACTCTCACAGGGGGACACTGAAGCTTTCTTT.

The V gene is TRBV6-5, the J gene TRBJ1-2; D uncertain. Deletions cut 9 bases from V and 6 bases from J, with 17 bases between. The germline V gene has CDR1 MNHEY and CDR2 SVGAGI. This CDR3 has 13 residues. CDR3 in DNA: TGTGCCAGTATGGTCGCAGGTTGGAATGGCTACACCTTC. This sequence encodes CASMVAGWNGYTF.

The chain combines TRBV15 with TRBJ2-3, with TRBD1 matching over 7 bases. V lost 5 bases, J lost 1 base, and 6 bases stayed unmatched. This CDR3 is built from 15 residues. Germline loops: CDR1 LNHNV, CDR2 YYDKDF (reference sequence). This chain's CDR3 is CATSGRGPGTDTQYF. CDR3 DNA sequence: TGTGCCACCAGCGGAAGGGGGCCAGGCACAGATACGCAGTATTTT.

The chain combines TRBV9 with TRBJ1-5; TRBD1 is a possible D gene (5 bases). Germline V gives CDR1 SGDLS, CDR2 YYNGEE. This CDR3 has 16 amino acids. Between the trimmed V and J ends, which lost 4 bases and 1 base, there was a span of 15 bases. The CDR3 is CASSFLAGDSNQPQHF. CDR3 nucleotide sequence: TGTGCCAGCAGCTTCCTGGCGGGGGACAGCAATCAGCCCCAGCATTTT.

The gene calls are TRBV7-9 and TRBJ2-2, with D possibly being TRBD2 (5 bases). The CDR3 has 18 amino acids. The ends were cut back, 2 bases at V and 0 bases at J, with 16 bases in the middle. The germline gives CDR1 SEHNR, CDR2 FQNEAQ (reference sequence). CDR3 loop: CASSLLTRGRANTGELFF. CDR3 DNA sequence: TGTGCCAGCAGCTTACTCACCCGAGGGCGGGCGAACACCGGGGAGCTGTTTTTT.